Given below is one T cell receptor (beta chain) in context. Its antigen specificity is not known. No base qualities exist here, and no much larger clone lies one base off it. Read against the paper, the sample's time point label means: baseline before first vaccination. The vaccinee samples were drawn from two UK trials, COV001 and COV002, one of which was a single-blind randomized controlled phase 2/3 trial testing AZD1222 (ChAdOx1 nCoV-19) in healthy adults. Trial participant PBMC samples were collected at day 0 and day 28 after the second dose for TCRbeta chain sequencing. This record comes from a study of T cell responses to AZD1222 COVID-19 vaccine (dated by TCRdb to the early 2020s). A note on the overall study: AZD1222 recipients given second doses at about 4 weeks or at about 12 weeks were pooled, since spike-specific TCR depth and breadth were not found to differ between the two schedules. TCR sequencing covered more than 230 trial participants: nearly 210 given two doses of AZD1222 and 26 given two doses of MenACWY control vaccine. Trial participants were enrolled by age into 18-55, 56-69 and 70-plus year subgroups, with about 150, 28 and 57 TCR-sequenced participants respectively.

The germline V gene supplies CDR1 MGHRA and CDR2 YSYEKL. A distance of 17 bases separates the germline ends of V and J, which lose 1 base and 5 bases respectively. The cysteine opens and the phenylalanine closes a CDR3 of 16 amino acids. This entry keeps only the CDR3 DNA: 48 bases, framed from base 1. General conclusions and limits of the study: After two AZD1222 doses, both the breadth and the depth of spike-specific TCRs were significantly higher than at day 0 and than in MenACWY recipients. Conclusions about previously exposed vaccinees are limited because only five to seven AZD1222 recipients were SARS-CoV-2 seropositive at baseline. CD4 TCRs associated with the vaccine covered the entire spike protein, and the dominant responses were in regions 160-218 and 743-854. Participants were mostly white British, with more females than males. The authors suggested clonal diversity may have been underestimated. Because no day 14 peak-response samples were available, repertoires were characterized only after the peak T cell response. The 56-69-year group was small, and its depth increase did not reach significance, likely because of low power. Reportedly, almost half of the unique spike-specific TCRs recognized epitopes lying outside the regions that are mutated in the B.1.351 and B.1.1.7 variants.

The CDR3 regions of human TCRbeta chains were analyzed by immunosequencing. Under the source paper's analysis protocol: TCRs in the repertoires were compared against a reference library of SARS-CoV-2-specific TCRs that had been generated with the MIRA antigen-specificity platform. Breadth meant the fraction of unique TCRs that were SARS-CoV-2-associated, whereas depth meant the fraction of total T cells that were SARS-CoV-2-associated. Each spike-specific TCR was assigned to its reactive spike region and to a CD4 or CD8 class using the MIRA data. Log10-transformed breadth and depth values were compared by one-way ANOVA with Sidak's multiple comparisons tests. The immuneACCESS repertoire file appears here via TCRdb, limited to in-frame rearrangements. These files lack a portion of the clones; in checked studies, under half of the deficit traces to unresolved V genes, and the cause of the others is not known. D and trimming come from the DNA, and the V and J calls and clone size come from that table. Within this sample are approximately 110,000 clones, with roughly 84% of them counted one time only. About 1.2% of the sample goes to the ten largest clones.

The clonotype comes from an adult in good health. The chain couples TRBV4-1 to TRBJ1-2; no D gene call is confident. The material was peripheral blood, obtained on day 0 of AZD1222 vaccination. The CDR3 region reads CASSQGVASGLYGYTF. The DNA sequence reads TGCGCCAGCAGCCAAGGGGTTGCCAGCGGGTTGTATGGCTACACCTTC.